This T cell receptor (beta chain) originates from a study of T cell responses to AZD1222 COVID-19 vaccine. Study findings and constraints: Targeting of unmutated variant regions was reportedly seen in nearly half of spike-specific TCRs. At 160-218 and 743-854, vaccine-associated CD4 TCRs were dominant, and they spanned spike. Increases in Spike-specific TCR breadth and depth were seen after two AZD1222 doses. Donors were chiefly white British, with a greater number of females, and clonal diversity was perhaps underestimated.

The CDR3 consists of 15 residues. In germline, CDR1 is SGHTA, CDR2 FQGNSA. Trimming stripped 4 bases from V and 10 bases from J, with 20 bases between. Sequenced by immunoSEQ multiplex PCR; TCRdb stores in-frame clones only, minus some. The sample carries approximately 100,000 clones, about 87% recorded once. The sample holds one count of this clone. As yet, its antigen is unknown. The TCR comes from an adult in good health. The chain carries TRBV7-2 and TRBJ2-1; D remains unclear. The sample was peripheral blood, taken on day 0 of AZD1222 vaccination. The CDR3 nucleotides read TGTGCCAGCAGCTCCCCCCGCCTTTGGTCCGCCGAGCAGTTCTTC. Protein sequence: CASSSPRLWSAEQFF.